These 27 T cell receptor beta chains came from one sample sequenced in a study of T cell repertoires in cytomegalovirus infection. Each CDR3 protein gets one entry after TCRdb re-called the reads with MiXCR. This repertoire shows hundreds of thousands of distinct CDR3 sequences, roughly 17% found once; its top ten account for 12%. Sequenced sample: PBMCs. The receptors originated from a human donor in good health (CMV status not recorded). Some clones in this sample may be carry-over from other donors' samples.

The chain uses TRBV12-3 or TRBV12-4 and TRBJ1-6; 9 bases line up with TRBD1. V trimming: 7 bases; J trimming: 10 bases; junction bases outside the gene matches: 11. There are 15 residues in the CDR3. The CDR3 is CASIHAGTGYSPLHF. The CDR3 nucleotides read TGTGCCAGCATCCATGCCGGGACAGGGTACTCACCCCTCCACTTT.

In this sample, this clonotype turned up many times. V usage is TRBV6-6 and J usage is TRBJ1-5, with D unclear. The CDR3 runs to 14 residues. The V end was cut by 6 bases, the J end by 0 bases, with 9 bases between. Germline CDR1 is MNHNY and CDR2 is SVGAGI (reference sequence). CDR3 sequence: CASSFTHSNQPQHF. In DNA, the CDR3 is TGTGCCAGCAGCTTTACCCATAGCAATCAGCCCCAGCATTTT.

This clonotype was seen many times. The CDR3 sequence is CASSVATGDSYEQYF. The CDR3 region has the DNA TGTGCCAGCAGCGTGGCGACGGGGGACTCCTACGAGCAGTACTTC. This chain connects TRBV11-3 to TRBJ2-7; weak D call: TRBD2 (6 bases). The CDR3 length is 15 residues. V shed 5 bases and J shed 0 bases, with 14 bases lying between them. The germline CDR1 and CDR2 sequences are SGHNT and YENEEA.

This clonotype was recorded at least ten times. The chain is built from TRBV7-2 and TRBJ2-7; no reliable D call. The CDR3 runs 12 residues. Trimming took off 7 bases at V and 1 base at J, with 8 bases between the two ends. Germline CDR1 reads SGHTA; CDR2 reads FQGNSA. Written as DNA, the CDR3 is TGTGCCAGCACCTCAGAATCCTACGAGCAGTACTTC. It is translated as CASTSESYEQYF.

This chain connects TRBV20-1 to TRBJ1-2; unclear D gene. The V and J ends lost 3 bases and 4 bases respectively, with 9 bases between them. The CDR3 totals 12 residues. From germline, CDR1 is DFQATT and CDR2 SNEGSKA (reference sequence). In DNA, the CDR3 is TGCAGTGCTAGCCCCGGGTTCTATGGCTACACCTTC. Protein product: CSASPGFYGYTF.

The chain uses TRBV28 and TRBJ1-5, with unresolved D. Trimming stripped 3 bases from V and 7 bases from J, with 10 bases between. Germline lookup yields CDR1 MDHEN and CDR2 SYDVKM. The CDR3 is 13 amino acids. The DNA for the CDR3 is TGTGCCAGCAGTTTGGGAACTCAACAGCCCCAGCATTTT. It is translated as CASSLGTQQPQHF. The entire variable domain, with the rest obtained from reference TRBV28 and TRBJ1-5, is as follows: DVKVTQSSRYLVKRTGEKVFLECVQDMDHENMFWYRQDPGLGLRLIYFSYDVKMKEKGDIPEGYSVSREKKERFSLILESASTNQTSMYLCASSLGTQQPQHFGDGTRLSIL.

This clonotype has a count of ten or more. V and J are TRBV6-1 and TRBJ2-4; tentative D call: TRBD2 (7 bases). CDR3 size: 17 residues. Germline assignment: CDR1 MNHNS and CDR2 SASEGT. Deletions cut 2 bases from V and 6 bases from J, with 20 bases between. The CDR3 DNA sequence: TGTGCCAGCAGTGAATCAGGTTGGGCGGGGGCCCGAAACATTCAGTACTTC. Translating gives CASSESGWAGARNIQYF.

This chain joins TRBV29-1 and TRBJ2-5; 14 bases line up with TRBD2. V gave up 6 bases and J gave up 5 bases; unmatched junction bases: 14. Germline-derived CDR1 and CDR2 are SQVTM and ANQGSEA. The CDR3 length is 17 residues. Here the CDR3 reads CSVERSGTSGGGETQYF. The CDR3 nucleotides read TGCAGCGTCGAACGATCCGGGACTAGCGGGGGCGGCGAGACCCAGTACTTC.

This clonotype has a handful of counts. The chain recombines TRBV19 with TRBJ1-5; 9 bases line up with TRBD1. The CDR3 length is 14 residues. V trimming: 6 bases; J trimming: 5 bases; junction bases outside the gene matches: 5. From germline, CDR1 is LNHDA and CDR2 SQIVND (reference sequence). This CDR3 reads CASSKDRGHQPQHF. DNA of the CDR3: TGTGCCAGTAGCAAGGACAGGGGACATCAGCCCCAGCATTTT. Full variable domain (outside the CDR3, taken from reference TRBV19 and TRBJ1-5): DGGITQSPKYLFRKEGQNVTLSCEQNLNHDAMYWYRQDPGQGLRLIYYSQIVNDFQKGDIAEGYSVSREKKESFPLTVTSAQKNPTAFYLCASSKDRGHQPQHFGDGTRLSIL.

This clonotype was seen a few times. The CDR3 nucleotides read TGTGCCAGCAGCATTCCGGGAATCGAGCAGTACTTC. This gives the protein CASSIPGIEQYF. V usage is TRBV7-2 and J usage is TRBJ2-7, with a weak D call TRBD2 (5 bases). Germline CDR1 SGHTA, CDR2 FQGNSA. The CDR3 is 12 amino acids. Trimming pared 5 bases from V and 6 bases from J, leaving 11 bases between.

This chain links TRBV28 with TRBJ1-5; tentatively, D is TRBD1 (5 bases). The ends were cut back, 3 bases at V and 2 bases at J, with 14 bases in the middle. This CDR3 contains 16 residues. CDR1 and CDR2 (germline): MDHEN, SYDVKM. The CDR3 nucleotides are TGTGCCAGCAGTTTCGGGGCAGGGAAGGGCAATCAGCCCCAGCATTTT. Translation gives CASSFGAGKGNQPQHF.

This clonotype was observed a handful of times. This chain uses TRBV7-2 with TRBJ1-5; D is perhaps TRBD1 (5 bases). The CDR3 loop spans 16 amino acids. V dropped 1 base and J dropped 0 bases, with 10 bases sitting between them. Germline values: CDR1 SGHTA, CDR2 FQGNSA. CDR3 in amino acids: CASSLGSGNSNQPQHF. CDR3 DNA sequence: TGTGCCAGCAGCTTAGGCTCAGGGAATAGCAATCAGCCCCAGCATTTT.

Comment on this clonotype: Germline is not matched at one junction end, which may reflect a read error. J is TRBJ1-2 and V is TRBV29-1; D call uncertain. This CDR3 contains 14 residues. Germline assignment: CDR1 SQVTM and CDR2 ANQGSEA. CDR3 region: CSVVSRIYPYCYTF. The CDR3 bases are TGCAGCGTTGTGAGTCGGATTTACCCCTATTGCTACACCTTC.

V gene TRBV9 combines with J gene TRBJ2-5, with a possible D match to TRBD2 (6 bases). V dropped 4 bases and J dropped 2 bases, with 15 bases sitting between them. This CDR3 spans 15 amino acids. CDR1 is SGDLS, CDR2 YYNGEE, per germline. The CDR3 DNA reads TGTGCCAGCAGCCTTGGACTAACCAATCAAGAGACCCAGTACTTC. Translation: CASSLGLTNQETQYF.

V gene TRBV5-6 combines with J gene TRBJ1-4, with D unclear. The CDR3 covers 12 residues. Germline V gene lookup returns CDR1 SGHDT and CDR2 YYEEEE. Trimming took 4 bases from V and 12 from J, leaving 13 bases between them. The CDR3 protein is CASSLAGYQLFF. CDR3 DNA: TGTGCCAGCAGCCTTGCAGGATACCAACTGTTTTTT.

This clonotype was detected only a few times. This chain uses TRBV6-5 with TRBJ1-3, with a possible D match to TRBD1 (6 bases). The CDR3 is 17 residues long. The germline V and J ends were trimmed by 0 bases and 5 bases, with 17 bases remaining between them. Germline V CDR1 and CDR2: MNHEY, SVGAGI. CDR3 region: CASSYSISGDIRNTIYF. The DNA for the CDR3 is TGTGCCAGCAGTTACTCGATCTCCGGGGACATTAGAAACACCATATATTTT.

The V gene is TRBV11-2, the J gene TRBJ2-7; D possibly uses TRBD1 or TRBD2 (5 bases each). There are 13 residues in the CDR3. Deletions cut 4 bases from V and 6 bases from J, with 13 bases between. Germline V gene lookup returns CDR1 SGHAT and CDR2 FQNNGV. CDR3 DNA sequence: TGTGCCAGCAGCTCCGAGGGGCTGTCCGAGCAGTACTTC. Protein: CASSSEGLSEQYF. Looking up the rest from reference TRBV11-2 and TRBJ2-7 gives the full variable domain: EAGVAQSPRYKIIEKRQSVAFWCNPISGHATLYWYQQILGQGPKLLIQFQNNGVVDDSQLPKDRFSAERLKGVDSTLKIQPAKLEDSAVYLCASSSEGLSEQYFGPGTRLTVT.

This chain uses TRBV12-3 or TRBV12-4 with TRBJ2-2, with D perhaps assigned TRBD1 or TRBD2 (5 bases each). The CDR3 runs 15 residues. Trimming removed 4 bases at V and 6 bases at J, with 15 bases between. CDR3 in amino acids: CASSYLGTVAGELFF. The CDR3, as DNA: TGTGCCAGCAGTTACCTCGGGACGGTGGCCGGGGAGCTGTTTTTT.

This clonotype was detected only a few times. The rearrangement uses TRBV6-2 or TRBV6-3 and TRBJ2-7; no reliable D call. Germline assignment: CDR1 MNHEY and CDR2 SVGEGT. The V and J ends lost 2 bases and 6 bases respectively, with 14 bases between them. The CDR3 length is 14 residues. The CDR3 nucleotides are TGTGCCAGCAGTTACCAGCGCCAGACCCTCGAGCAGTACTTC. Encoded protein: CASSYQRQTLEQYF.

This clonotype was observed at least ten times. The chain uses TRBV7-2 and TRBJ2-1, with 12 bases matching TRBD1. Germline assignment: CDR1 SGHTA and CDR2 FQGNSA. CDR3 length: 17 amino acids. V trimming: 5 bases; J trimming: 12 bases; junction bases outside the gene matches: 17. The CDR3 sequence: CASSLYTGTGGLMGQFF. The CDR3 nucleotides are TGTGCCAGCAGCCTATATACCGGGACAGGGGGCCTAATGGGGCAGTTCTTC.

This clonotype was seen a handful of times. The J gene is TRBJ1-5, the V gene TRBV20-1, with D possibly matching TRBD1 (6 bases). Germline V CDR1 and CDR2: DFQATT, SNEGSKA (reference sequence). This CDR3 comprises 15 residues. The V gene lost 3 bases and the J gene lost 4 bases, with 16 bases spanning the gap. CDR3 sequence: CSASSGAQVNQPQHF. The DNA of the CDR3 is TGCAGTGCTAGCTCGGGGGCTCAGGTTAATCAGCCCCAGCATTTT.

V usage is TRBV27 and J usage is TRBJ2-3; a weak D match, TRBD2 (6 bases). The CDR3 is made up of 16 amino acids. Germline CDR1 and CDR2: MNHEY and SMNVEV (reference sequence). Trimming shortened V by 0 bases and J by 2 bases, and 12 bases separated the two germline ends. CDR3 protein: CASSLSAGRYTDTQYF. CDR3 bases: TGTGCCAGCAGTTTATCGGCGGGGAGATACACAGATACGCAGTATTTT.

This clonotype came up many times. This chain's CDR3 is CASSSTETYEQYF. The CDR3 coding sequence is TGTGCCAGCAGCTCGACGGAAACCTACGAGCAGTACTTC. The chain is built from TRBV5-4 and TRBJ2-7; D gene uncertain. Trimming removed 3 bases at V and 2 bases at J, with 9 bases between. Germline V gives CDR1 SGHNT, CDR2 YYREEE (reference sequence). The CDR3 is made up of 13 amino acids.

This clonotype was detected many times. This chain connects TRBV6-2 or TRBV6-3 to TRBJ1-5; TRBD1 matches at 7 bases. V gave up 4 bases and J gave up 6 bases; unmatched junction bases: 3. Looked up from germline, CDR1 is MNHEY and CDR2 is SVGEGT. The CDR3 totals 13 residues. The CDR3 loop is CASSSDRVQPQHF. The CDR3 bases are TGTGCCAGCAGTTCAGACAGGGTTCAGCCCCAGCATTTT.

This chain joins TRBV28 and TRBJ2-4; D perhaps matches TRBD2 (7 bases). With 7 bases removed from V and 7 bases from J, the gap between germline ends came to 11 bases. The germline V gene has CDR1 MDHEN and CDR2 SYDVKM. The CDR3 totals 12 residues. The CDR3 loop is CASKEGGNIQYF. In nucleotides, the CDR3 is TGTGCCAGCAAGGAGGGGGGGAACATTCAGTACTTC.

V gene TRBV7-2 combines with J gene TRBJ2-3; D possibly corresponds to TRBD2 (5 bases). Germline V CDR1 and CDR2: SGHTA, FQGNSA. The CDR3 runs to 15 residues. The V end was cut by 3 bases, the J end by 4 bases, with 14 bases between. CDR3 protein: CASSFFGIRSDTQYF. CDR3 sequence (DNA): TGTGCCAGCAGCTTCTTCGGGATTCGGTCAGATACGCAGTATTTT.

Points on this clonotype: The junction departs from the called germline gene at one end, perhaps through a read error. For the CDR3, the DNA is TGTGCCAGCAGCACGAGACAGGGGAGCACGGATACGCAGTATTTT. This codes for CASSTRQGSTDTQYF. This rearrangement joins TRBV11-2 to TRBJ2-3, with 8 bases matching TRBD1. The germline V gene encodes CDR1 SGHAT and CDR2 FQNNGV. The CDR3 covers 15 residues. Complete variable domain (other parts from reference TRBV11-2 and TRBJ2-3): EAGVAQSPRYKIIEKRQSVAFWCNPISGHATLYWYQQILGQGPKLLIQFQNNGVVDDSQLPKDRFSAERLKGVDSTLKIQPAKLEDSAVYLCASSTRQGSTDTQYFGPGTRLTVL.